This TCR beta chain emerged from a study of blood T cells in healthy people across ages. Every donor contributed roughly 10 milliliters of peripheral blood by blood draw. This clonotype was found many times. Its specificity is not known. Overall study findings and caveats: In older individuals, TCR beta diversity per million T cells was lower, falling roughly linearly with age.

Together with a sample-barcoded 5' primer, a J-beta primer mix was included in a second PCR lasting about 7 to 12 cycles. Sequencing recovered at least 2.5 million CDR3-containing paired-end reads from each sample. TCRdb processed the 5' RACE reads anew with MiXCR; each CDR3 protein has one entry. The repertoire holds under 850,000 distinct CDR3 sequences, with about 34% as singletons. V was clipped by 5 bases and J by 1 base, with 10 bases between them. This CDR3 comprises 15 residues. Germline V gene data show CDR1 as SGHRS and CDR2 as YFSETQ. The sample taken for sequencing was blood. This TCR was recovered from a man aged 18 to 35 in good health. This chain links TRBV5-1 with TRBJ2-6; TRBD1 or TRBD2 may be the D gene (5 bases each). Written as DNA, the CDR3 is TGCGCCAGCAGTGAGGGGAGTTCTGGGGCCAACGTCCTGACTTTC. Its protein is CASSEGSSGANVLTF.